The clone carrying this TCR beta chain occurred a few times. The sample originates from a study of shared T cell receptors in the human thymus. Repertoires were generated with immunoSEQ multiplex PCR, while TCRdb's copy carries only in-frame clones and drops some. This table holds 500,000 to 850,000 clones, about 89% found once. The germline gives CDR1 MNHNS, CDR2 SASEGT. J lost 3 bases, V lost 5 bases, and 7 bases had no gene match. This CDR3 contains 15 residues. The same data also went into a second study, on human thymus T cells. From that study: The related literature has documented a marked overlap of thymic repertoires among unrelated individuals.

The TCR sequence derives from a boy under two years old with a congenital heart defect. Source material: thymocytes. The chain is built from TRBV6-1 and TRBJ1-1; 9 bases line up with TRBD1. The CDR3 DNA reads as TGTGCCAGCAGTCCTGACAGGGGGTGGCACACTGAAGCTTTCTTT. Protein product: CASSPDRGWHTEAFF.